Each of the 24 T cell receptor beta chains below was sequenced from the same sample in a study of CD8+CD57+ T cells in acquired aplastic anemia. The use of genomic DNA as template underpinned the TCR beta VDJ and CDR3 profiling. Each CDR3 protein gets one entry after TCRdb re-called the reads with MiXCR. The sample carries 120,000 or so distinct CDR3 sequences, almost 40% recorded once. Patients picked for sequencing had shown CD8+CD57+ cell expansion detected by flow cytometry. Sequencing was performed on sorted CD4+, CD8+, or CD8+CD57+ T cells (not recorded which) from PBMCs. These receptors were taken from a human donor with aplastic anemia.

This sequence joins TRBV28 and TRBJ1-1; D call uncertain. Trimming stripped 6 bases from V and 0 bases from J, with 11 bases between. This CDR3 region has 14 residues. The germline V gene has CDR1 MDHEN and CDR2 SYDVKM. DNA for the CDR3: TGTGCCAGCAGCCCGATGAGTATGAACACTGAAGCTTTCTTT. Translation: CASSPMSMNTEAFF.

The table lists this clonotype with many counts. The rearrangement links TRBV10-3 to TRBJ2-1, with no clear D. The CDR3 is 15 residues long. Trimming took off 0 bases at V and 4 bases at J, with 10 bases between the two ends. The germline V gene has CDR1 ENHRY and CDR2 SYGVKD. The CDR3 reads CAISESGDNYNEQFF. Here the CDR3 DNA reads TGTGCCATCAGTGAGTCTGGAGACAATTACAATGAGCAGTTCTTC.

Notes on this clonotype: A much larger clone lies a single base off, so this may be a read error. As DNA, the CDR3 is TGTGCCAGCAGTTTGAAGGGGTACGGGCAGTACTTC. This translates into CASSLKGYGQYF. V usage is TRBV28 and J usage is TRBJ2-7; D possibly corresponds to TRBD1 (5 bases). From germline, CDR1 is MDHEN and CDR2 SYDVKM. The CDR3 runs 12 residues.

This clonotype was counted between two and nine times. V usage is TRBV6-2 or TRBV6-3 and J usage is TRBJ1-1; D not resolved. This CDR3 is 13 amino acids long. The V end lost 7 bases, the J end lost 4 bases, and 13 bases lay between the germline ends. Per germline, CDR1 MNHEY and CDR2 SVGEGT. The CDR3 bases are TGTGCCAGCACCCCCGGGAGTGGCACTGAAGCTTTCTTT. This codes for CASTPGSGTEAFF.

This chain links TRBV10-1 with TRBJ2-1; D may be TRBD1 (6 bases). The CDR3 runs to 13 residues. Between the trimmed V and J ends, which lost 4 bases and 6 bases, there was a span of 10 bases. Germline V gene sequence: CDR1 WNHNN, CDR2 SYGVQD (reference sequence). The CDR3 DNA reads as TGCGCCAGCAGTGGGTCGACAGGCAATGAGCAGTTCTTC. Translation: CASSGSTGNEQFF.

This clonotype was counted once. The rearrangement uses TRBV15 and TRBJ2-3, with D hard to call. The V gene's germline CDR1 is LNHNV and CDR2 YYDKDF (reference sequence). The V and J ends lost 0 bases and 5 bases respectively, with 18 bases between them. This CDR3 is built from 17 residues. This chain's CDR3 is CATSRDLSSPHKDTQYF. For the CDR3, the DNA is TGTGCCACCAGCAGAGATCTAAGTAGTCCTCACAAAGATACGCAGTATTTT.

At least ten counts were recorded for this clonotype. This sequence joins TRBV25-1 and TRBJ2-1, with a weak D call TRBD1 (5 bases). The CDR3 is made up of 14 amino acids. Trimming shortened V by 6 bases and J by 2 bases, and 11 bases separated the two germline ends. Per the germline V gene, CDR1 is MGHDK and CDR2 is SYGVNS. The CDR3 sequence is CASRGDRTYNEQFF. The DNA for the CDR3 is TGTGCCAGCAGAGGAGACAGAACCTACAATGAGCAGTTCTTC.

The genes are TRBV27 and TRBJ2-3; perhaps TRBD1 as D (6 bases). V lost 2 bases and J 4 bases, leaving 13 bases between the germline ends. The germline CDR1 and CDR2 sequences are MNHEY and SMNVEV (reference sequence). This CDR3 contains 15 residues. CDR3 sequence (DNA): TGTGCCAGCAGTTTAGGGACAACCGGGTCAGATACGCAGTATTTT. Amino acids: CASSLGTTGSDTQYF.

Comment on this clonotype: A much bigger clone sits one base away, suggesting this may be a read error. The chain recombines TRBV5-6 with TRBJ1-2; D may be TRBD1 (5 bases). The CDR3 consists of 15 residues. In germline, CDR1 is SGHDT, CDR2 YYEEEE. Trimming left V 4 bases short and J 3 bases short, with 16 bases between. CDR3 amino acids: CASSGMGTGDYGYTF. Here the CDR3 DNA reads TGTGCCAGCAGCGGCATGGGGACGGGGGACTATGGCTACACCTTC.

This clonotype was seen a few times. This chain's CDR3 is CASSLLGLSDSPLHF. Written as DNA, the CDR3 is TGTGCCAGCAGCTTATTAGGTCTATCGGATTCACCCCTCCACTTT. The J gene is TRBJ1-6, the V gene TRBV7-2; D remains ambiguous. Germline V gene lookup returns CDR1 SGHTA and CDR2 FQGNSA. The V gene lost 2 bases and the J gene lost 8 bases, with 13 bases spanning the gap. The CDR3 is 15 amino acids.

This chain joins TRBV12-3 or TRBV12-4 and TRBJ1-6; no clear D. This CDR3 is 13 amino acids long. Trimming removed 1 base at V and 7 bases at J, with 5 bases between. As DNA, the CDR3 is TGTGCCAGCAGTTTAGGCGCCAATTCACCCCTCCACTTT. It codes for CASSLGANSPLHF.

The chain carries TRBV20-1 and TRBJ1-1; weak D call: TRBD1 (5 bases). The ends were cut back, 3 bases at V and 0 bases at J, with 14 bases in the middle. The CDR3 spans 15 residues. CDR1 and CDR2 (germline): DFQATT, SNEGSKA (reference sequence). As DNA, the CDR3 is TGCAGTGCTAGCCAGGCAGGGAGCATGAACACTGAAGCTTTCTTT. This gives the protein CSASQAGSMNTEAFF.

V gene TRBV7-9 combines with J gene TRBJ2-1; no clear D gene. V dropped 5 bases and J dropped 4 bases, with 3 bases sitting between them. CDR3 size: 11 residues. Germline V CDR1 and CDR2: SEHNR, FQNEAQ (reference sequence). The CDR3 region has the DNA TGTGCCAGCAGCGATTACAATGAGCAGTTCTTC. Encoded protein: CASSDYNEQFF.

This chain joins TRBV27 and TRBJ2-1; D uncertain. This CDR3 has 12 residues. From germline, CDR1 is MNHEY and CDR2 SMNVEV (reference sequence). V was trimmed by 5 bases and J by 7 bases, leaving 9 bases between them. The CDR3 spells CASSPSLNEQFF. CDR3 in DNA: TGTGCCAGCAGTCCATCACTTAATGAGCAGTTCTTC.

Ten or more counts support this clonotype. This rearrangement joins TRBV7-9 to TRBJ2-3; D unresolved. Trimming removed 6 bases at V and 0 bases at J, with 7 bases between. Per germline, CDR1 SEHNR and CDR2 FQNEAQ (reference sequence). CDR3 length: 13 amino acids. In nucleotides, the CDR3 is TGTGCCAGCAGTAGAACAAGCACAGATACGCAGTATTTT. Protein product: CASSRTSTDTQYF.

The V gene is TRBV2, the J gene TRBJ1-2; D gene uncertain. Looked up from germline, CDR1 is SNHLY and CDR2 is FYNNEI. The CDR3 loop spans 12 amino acids. Trimming left V 7 bases short and J 12 bases short, with 18 bases between. CDR3 residues: CASKVAASGNTF. CDR3 in DNA: TGTGCCAGCAAGGTAGCGGCCTCTGGAAACACCTTC.

The table lists this clonotype with a few counts. Being one base from a much bigger clone, this may be a read error. This chain links TRBV20-1 with TRBJ2-3; the D gene is possibly TRBD1 (5 bases). Germline values: CDR1 DFQATT, CDR2 SNEGSKA (reference sequence). This CDR3 contains 11 residues. The CDR3: CGRQITDTQYF. The CDR3 DNA sequence: TGCGGTAGACAGATCACAGATACGCAGTATTTT.

The chain recombines TRBV10-3 with TRBJ2-4; D is ambiguous. Matching the DNA end better, TRBJ2-7 makes the J call doubtful. The CDR3 contains 14 residues. Germline CDR1 is ENHRY and CDR2 is SYGVKD. DNA of the CDR3: TGTGCCATCAGTGGTTCAGACTCTACCTACGAGCAGTACTTC. Amino acids: CAISGSDSTYEQYF.

There are many counts of this clonotype. This chain uses TRBV6-1 with TRBJ2-7; the D gene is possibly TRBD1 (7 bases). The germline V and J ends were trimmed by 3 bases and 4 bases, with 22 bases remaining between them. The germline CDR1 and CDR2 sequences are MNHNS and SASEGT. This CDR3 region has 17 residues. The CDR3 DNA reads as TGTGCCAGCAGTGAGATCGCCCGGAGGGGGCTTAGATACGAGCAGTACTTC. Encoded protein: CASSEIARRGLRYEQYF.

Regarding this clonotype: A much larger clone sits a single nucleotide away, making a read error possible. The gene calls are TRBV20-1 and TRBJ1-3, with D hard to call. This CDR3 has 16 residues. The germline V and J ends were trimmed by 0 bases and 0 bases, with 12 bases remaining between them. The V gene's germline CDR1 is DFQATT and CDR2 SNEGSKA (reference sequence). The CDR3 DNA reads as TGCAGTGCTAGAGATCCGGGATCTGGCTCTGGAAACACCATATATTTT. It yields the protein CSARDPGSGSGNTIYF.

The chain joins TRBV7-3 to TRBJ2-3; TRBD2 might be the D (5 bases). Germline values: CDR1 SGHTA, CDR2 FQGTGA. The CDR3 covers 17 residues. Trimming pared 3 bases from V and 2 bases from J, leaving 18 bases between. The CDR3 loop reads CASSFSFSGFFTDTQYF. Written as DNA, the CDR3 is TGTGCCAGCAGCTTCTCGTTTTCGGGGTTCTTCACAGATACGCAGTATTTT.

The CDR3 reads CTSSIGGAGQSYTF. The CDR3 DNA reads as TGTACCAGCAGCATAGGAGGGGCAGGGCAGTCCTACACCTTC. This sequence joins TRBV7-2 and TRBJ1-2; D might be TRBD1 (5 bases). The CDR3 contains 14 residues. V lost 5 bases and J 10 bases, leaving 20 bases between the germline ends. Germline V lookup: CDR1 SGHTA, CDR2 FQGNSA.

This clonotype was observed a single time. The chain links TRBV29-1 to TRBJ2-1; possible D gene TRBD1, 5 bases. V was pared by 2 bases and J by 10 bases, with 12 bases between. The CDR3 is 12 residues long. In germline, CDR1 is SQVTM, CDR2 ANQGSEA. The CDR3 spells CSVERPWGEQFF. The CDR3, as DNA: TGCAGCGTTGAAAGACCCTGGGGCGAGCAGTTCTTC.

In regard to this clonotype: This CDR3 is missing its conserved last phenylalanine or tryptophan, likely due to a read error. The limits of the CDR3 on the DNA are not certain, so only TCRdb's listed CDR3 is given. This chain links TRBV7-2 with TRBJ2-7; the table's D gene call, TRBD1, was not cross checked with the DNA. The CDR3 contains 14 residues when both ends are counted. CDR1 is SGHTA, CDR2 FQGNSA, per germline. The chain's CDR3 is CASSLGGSTYEQHS.